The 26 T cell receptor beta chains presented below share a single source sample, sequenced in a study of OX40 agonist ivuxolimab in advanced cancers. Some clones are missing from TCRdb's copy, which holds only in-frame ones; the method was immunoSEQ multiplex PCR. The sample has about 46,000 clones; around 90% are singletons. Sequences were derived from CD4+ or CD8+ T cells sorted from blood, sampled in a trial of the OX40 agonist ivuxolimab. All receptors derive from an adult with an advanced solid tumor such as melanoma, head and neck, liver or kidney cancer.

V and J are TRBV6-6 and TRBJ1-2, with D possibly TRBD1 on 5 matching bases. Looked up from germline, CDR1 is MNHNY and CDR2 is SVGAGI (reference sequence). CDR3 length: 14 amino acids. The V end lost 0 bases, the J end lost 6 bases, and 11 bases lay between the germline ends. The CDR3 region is CASSYSGGIDGYTF. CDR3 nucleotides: TGTGCCAGCAGTTACTCGGGGGGGATTGATGGCTACACCTTC.

CDR3 in DNA: TGTGCCTGGAGTATTCTACAAACCTATAATTCACCCCTCCACTTT. The encoded protein is CAWSILQTYNSPLHF. The V call is TRBV30, the J call TRBJ1-6; D gene uncertain. The CDR3 consists of 15 residues. Trimming pared 2 bases from V and 2 bases from J, leaving 10 bases between. Germline CDR1 is GTSNPN and CDR2 is SVGIG (reference sequence).

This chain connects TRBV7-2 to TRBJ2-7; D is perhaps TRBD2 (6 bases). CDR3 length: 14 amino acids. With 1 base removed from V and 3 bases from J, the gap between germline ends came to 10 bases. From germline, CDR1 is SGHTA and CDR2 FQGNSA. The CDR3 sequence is CASSLGAGSYEQYV. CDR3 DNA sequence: TGTGCCAGCAGCTTAGGCGCCGGGAGCTACGAGCAGTACGTC.

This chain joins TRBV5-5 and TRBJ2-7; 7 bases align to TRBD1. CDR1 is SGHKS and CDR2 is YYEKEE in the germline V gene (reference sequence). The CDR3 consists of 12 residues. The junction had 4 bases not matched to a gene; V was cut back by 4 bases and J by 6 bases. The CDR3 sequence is CASSLTGVEQYV. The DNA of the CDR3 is TGTGCCAGCAGCCTTACAGGGGTCGAGCAGTACGTC.

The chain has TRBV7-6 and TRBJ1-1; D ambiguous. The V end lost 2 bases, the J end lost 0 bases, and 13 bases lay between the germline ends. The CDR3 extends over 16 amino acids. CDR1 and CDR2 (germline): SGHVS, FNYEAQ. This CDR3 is CASSLNHGNMNTEAFF. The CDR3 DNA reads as TGTGCCAGCAGCTTAAACCATGGCAACATGAACACTGAAGCTTTCTTT.

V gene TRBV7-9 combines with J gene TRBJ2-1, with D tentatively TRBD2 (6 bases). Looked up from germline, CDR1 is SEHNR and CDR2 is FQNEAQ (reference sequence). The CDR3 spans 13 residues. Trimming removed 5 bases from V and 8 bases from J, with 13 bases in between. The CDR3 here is CASSPPWGDEQFF. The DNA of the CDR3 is TGTGCCAGCAGCCCACCATGGGGGGATGAGCAGTTCTTC.

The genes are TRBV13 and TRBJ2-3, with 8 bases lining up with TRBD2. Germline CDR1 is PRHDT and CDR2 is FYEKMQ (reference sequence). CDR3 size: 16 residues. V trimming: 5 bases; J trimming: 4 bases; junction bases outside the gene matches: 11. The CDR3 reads CASSRTSGGPPDTQYF. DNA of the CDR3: TGTGCCAGCAGCCGTACTAGCGGTGGGCCCCCAGATACGCAGTATTTT.

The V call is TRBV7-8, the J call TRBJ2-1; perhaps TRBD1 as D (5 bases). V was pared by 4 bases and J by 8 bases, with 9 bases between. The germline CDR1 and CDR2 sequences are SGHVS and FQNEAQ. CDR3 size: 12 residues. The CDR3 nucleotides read TGTGCCAGCAGCTCTAGGGGTCATGAGCAGTTCTTC. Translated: CASSSRGHEQFF. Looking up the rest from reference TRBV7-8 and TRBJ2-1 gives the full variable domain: GAGVSQSPRYKVAKRGQDVALRCDPISGHVSLFWYQQALGQGPEFLTYFQNEAQLDKSGLPSDRFFAERPEGSVSTLKIQRTQQEDSAVYLCASSSRGHEQFFGPGTRLTVL.

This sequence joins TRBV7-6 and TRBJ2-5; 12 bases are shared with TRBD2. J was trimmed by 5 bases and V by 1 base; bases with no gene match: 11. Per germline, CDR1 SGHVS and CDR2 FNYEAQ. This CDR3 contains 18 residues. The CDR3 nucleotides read TGTGCCAGCAGCTTAGGGCTAGCGGGAGGGCCGGAGGGGGAGACCCAGTACTTC. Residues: CASSLGLAGGPEGETQYF.

The CDR3 region is CASSLSGIEQFF. CDR3 coding DNA: TGTGCCAGCAGCCTTAGCGGGATTGAGCAGTTCTTC. The gene calls are TRBV6-5 and TRBJ2-1; TRBD2 matches at 8 bases. After removal of 6 bases from V and 9 bases from J, the junction contained 4 bases not matched to a gene. Per the germline V gene, CDR1 is MNHEY and CDR2 is SVGAGI. This CDR3 is built from 12 residues.

The CDR3 bases are TGTGCCAGCAGTTTATCGAGTTGGCCTTCTAATTCACCCCTCCACTTT. This encodes CASSLSSWPSNSPLHF. The chain joins TRBV27 to TRBJ1-6, with D unclear. Per germline, CDR1 MNHEY and CDR2 SMNVEV (reference sequence). Trimming stripped 0 bases from V and 6 bases from J, with 12 bases between. There are 16 residues in the CDR3.

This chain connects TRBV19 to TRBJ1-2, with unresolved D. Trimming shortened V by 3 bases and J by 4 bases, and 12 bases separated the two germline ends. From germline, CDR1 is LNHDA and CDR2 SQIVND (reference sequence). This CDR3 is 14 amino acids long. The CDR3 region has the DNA TGTGCCAGTAGTATGGCCGTCCAACTCTATGGCTACACCTTC. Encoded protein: CASSMAVQLYGYTF.

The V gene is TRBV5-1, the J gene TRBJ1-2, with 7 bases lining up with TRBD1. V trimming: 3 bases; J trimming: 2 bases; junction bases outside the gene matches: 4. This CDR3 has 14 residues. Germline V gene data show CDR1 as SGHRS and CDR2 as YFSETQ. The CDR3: CASSSTTGNYGYTF. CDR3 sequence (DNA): TGCGCCAGCAGCTCCACGACAGGGAACTATGGCTACACCTTC. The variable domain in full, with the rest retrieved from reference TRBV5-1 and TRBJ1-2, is KAGVTQTPRYLIKTRGQQVTLSCSPISGHRSVSWYQQTPGQGLQFLFEYFSETQRNKGNFPGRFSGRQFSNSRSEMNVSTLELGDSALYLCASSSTTGNYGYTFGSGTRLTVV.

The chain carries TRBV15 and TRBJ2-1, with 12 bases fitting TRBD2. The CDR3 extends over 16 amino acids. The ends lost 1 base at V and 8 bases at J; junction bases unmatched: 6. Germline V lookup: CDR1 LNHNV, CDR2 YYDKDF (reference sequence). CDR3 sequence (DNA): TGTGCCACCAGCAGAGCGACTAGCGGGAGTAAGGATGAGCAGTTCTTC. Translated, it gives CATSRATSGSKDEQFF.

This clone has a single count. The CDR3 nucleotides read TGTGCCAGCAGCACCGTGAGAGTCCCGGGAAACACCATATATTTT. This codes for CASSTVRVPGNTIYF. V usage is TRBV7-8 and J usage is TRBJ1-3; D is unclear. Germline V gives CDR1 SGHVS, CDR2 FQNEAQ. This CDR3 region has 15 residues. V lost 5 bases and J lost 4, with 15 bases in between.

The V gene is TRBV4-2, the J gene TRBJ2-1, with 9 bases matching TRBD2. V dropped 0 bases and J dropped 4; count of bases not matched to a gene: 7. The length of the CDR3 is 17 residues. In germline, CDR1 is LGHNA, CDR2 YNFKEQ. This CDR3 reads CASSQEYRAGGYNEQFF. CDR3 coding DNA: TGTGCCAGCAGCCAAGAATATCGGGCGGGAGGGTACAATGAGCAGTTCTTC.

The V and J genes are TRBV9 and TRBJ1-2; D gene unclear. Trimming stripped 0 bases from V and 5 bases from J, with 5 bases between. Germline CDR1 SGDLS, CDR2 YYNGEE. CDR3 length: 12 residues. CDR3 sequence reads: CASSVGDYGYTF. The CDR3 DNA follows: TGTGCCAGCAGCGTAGGGGATTATGGCTACACCTTC.

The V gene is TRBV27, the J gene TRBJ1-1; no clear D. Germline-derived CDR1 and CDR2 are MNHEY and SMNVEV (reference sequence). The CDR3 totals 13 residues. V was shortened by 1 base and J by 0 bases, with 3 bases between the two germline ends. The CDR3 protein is CASSLLMNTEAFF. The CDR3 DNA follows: TGTGCCAGCAGTTTATTGATGAACACTGAAGCTTTCTTT.

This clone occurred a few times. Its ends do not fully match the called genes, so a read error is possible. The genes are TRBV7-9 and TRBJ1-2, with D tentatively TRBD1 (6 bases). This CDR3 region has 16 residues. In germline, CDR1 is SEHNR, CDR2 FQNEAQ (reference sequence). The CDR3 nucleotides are TGTGCCAGCAGCTTTCTCGGACAGCCCCCTAACCATGGCTACACCTTC. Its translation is CASSFLGQPPNHGYTF.

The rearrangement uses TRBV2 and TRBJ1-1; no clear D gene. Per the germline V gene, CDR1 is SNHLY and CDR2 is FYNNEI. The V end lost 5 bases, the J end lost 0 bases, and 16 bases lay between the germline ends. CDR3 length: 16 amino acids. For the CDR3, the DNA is TGTGCCAGCAGTATCGCCGTGGGCTCGATGAACACTGAAGCTTTCTTT. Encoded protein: CASSIAVGSMNTEAFF.

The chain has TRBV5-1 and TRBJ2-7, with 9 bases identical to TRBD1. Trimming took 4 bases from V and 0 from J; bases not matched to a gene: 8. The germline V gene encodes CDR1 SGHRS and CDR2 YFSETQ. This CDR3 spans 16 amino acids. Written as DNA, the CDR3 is TGCGCCAGCAGCGGGGGGACAGGGAGGAGCTCCTACGAGCAGTACTTC. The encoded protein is CASSGGTGRSSYEQYF.

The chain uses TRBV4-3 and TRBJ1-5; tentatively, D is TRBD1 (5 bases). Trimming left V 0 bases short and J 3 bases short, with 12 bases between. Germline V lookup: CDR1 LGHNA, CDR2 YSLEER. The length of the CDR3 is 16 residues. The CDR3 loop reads CASSQDAFGTNQPQHF. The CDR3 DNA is TGCGCCAGCAGCCAAGATGCGTTCGGGACCAATCAGCCCCAGCATTTT.

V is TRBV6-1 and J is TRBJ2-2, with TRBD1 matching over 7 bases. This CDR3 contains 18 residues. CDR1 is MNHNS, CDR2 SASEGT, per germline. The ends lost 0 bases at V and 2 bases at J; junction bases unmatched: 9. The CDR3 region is CASSEAPREGANTGELFF. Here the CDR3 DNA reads TGTGCCAGCAGTGAAGCCCCTCGTGAGGGGGCCAACACCGGGGAGCTGTTTTTT.

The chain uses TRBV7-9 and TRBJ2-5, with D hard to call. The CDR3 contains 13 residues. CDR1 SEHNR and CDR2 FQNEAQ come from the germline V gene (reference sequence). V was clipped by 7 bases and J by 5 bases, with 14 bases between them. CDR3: CASTFPMAETQYF. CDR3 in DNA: TGTGCCAGCACCTTCCCTATGGCGGAGACCCAGTACTTC.

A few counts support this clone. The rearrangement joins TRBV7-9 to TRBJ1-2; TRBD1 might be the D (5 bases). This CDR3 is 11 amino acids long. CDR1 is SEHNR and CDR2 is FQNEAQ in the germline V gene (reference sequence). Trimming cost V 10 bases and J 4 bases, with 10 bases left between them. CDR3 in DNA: TGTGCCACCACAGGTGGCTATGGCTACACCTTC. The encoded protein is CATTGGYGYTF. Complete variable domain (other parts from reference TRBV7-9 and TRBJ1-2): DTGVSQNPRHKITKRGQNVTFRCDPISEHNRLYWYRQTLGQGPEFLTYFQNEAQLEKSRLLSDRFSAERPKGSFSTLEIQRTEQGDSAMYLCATTGGYGYTFGSGTRLTVV.

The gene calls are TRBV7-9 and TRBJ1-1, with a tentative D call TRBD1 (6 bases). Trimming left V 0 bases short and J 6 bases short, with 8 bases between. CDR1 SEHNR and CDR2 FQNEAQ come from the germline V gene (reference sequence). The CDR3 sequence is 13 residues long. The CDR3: CASSLAHRAEAFF. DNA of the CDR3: TGTGCCAGCAGCTTAGCGCACAGGGCTGAAGCTTTCTTT.